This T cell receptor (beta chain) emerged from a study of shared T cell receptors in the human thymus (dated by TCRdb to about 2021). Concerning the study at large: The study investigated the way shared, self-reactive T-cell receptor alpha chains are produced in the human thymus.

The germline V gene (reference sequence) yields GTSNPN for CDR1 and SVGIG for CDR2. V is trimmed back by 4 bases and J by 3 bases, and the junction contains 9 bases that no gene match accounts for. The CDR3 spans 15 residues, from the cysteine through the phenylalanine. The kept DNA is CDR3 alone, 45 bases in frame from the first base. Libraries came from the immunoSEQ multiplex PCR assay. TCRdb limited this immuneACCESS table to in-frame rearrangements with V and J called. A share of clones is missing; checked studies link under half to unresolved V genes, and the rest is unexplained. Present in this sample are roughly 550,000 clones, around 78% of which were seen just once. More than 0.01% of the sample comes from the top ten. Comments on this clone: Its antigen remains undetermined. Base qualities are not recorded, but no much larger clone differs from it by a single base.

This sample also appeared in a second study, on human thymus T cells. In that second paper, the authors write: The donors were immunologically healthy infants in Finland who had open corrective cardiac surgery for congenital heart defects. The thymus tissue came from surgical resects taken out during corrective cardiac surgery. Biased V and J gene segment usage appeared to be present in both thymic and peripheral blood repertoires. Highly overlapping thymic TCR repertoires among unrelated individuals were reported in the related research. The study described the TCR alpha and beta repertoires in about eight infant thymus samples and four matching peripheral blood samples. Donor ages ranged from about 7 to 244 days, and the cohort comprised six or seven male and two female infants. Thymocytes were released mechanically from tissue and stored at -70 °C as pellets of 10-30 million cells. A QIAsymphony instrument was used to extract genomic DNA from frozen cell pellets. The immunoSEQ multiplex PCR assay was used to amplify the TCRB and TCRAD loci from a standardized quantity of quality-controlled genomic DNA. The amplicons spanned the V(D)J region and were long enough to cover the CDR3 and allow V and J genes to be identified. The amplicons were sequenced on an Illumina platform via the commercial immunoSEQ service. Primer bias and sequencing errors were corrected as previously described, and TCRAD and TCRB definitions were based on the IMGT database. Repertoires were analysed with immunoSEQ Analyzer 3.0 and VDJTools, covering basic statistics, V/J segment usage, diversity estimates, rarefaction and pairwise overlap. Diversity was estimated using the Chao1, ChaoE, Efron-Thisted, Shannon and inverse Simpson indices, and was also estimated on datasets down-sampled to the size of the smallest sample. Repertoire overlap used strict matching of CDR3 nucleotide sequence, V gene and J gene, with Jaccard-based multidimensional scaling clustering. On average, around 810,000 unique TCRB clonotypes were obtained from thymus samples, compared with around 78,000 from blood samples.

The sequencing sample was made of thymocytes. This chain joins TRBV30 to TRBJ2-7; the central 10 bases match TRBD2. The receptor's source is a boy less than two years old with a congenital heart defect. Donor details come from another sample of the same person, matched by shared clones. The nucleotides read TGTGCCTGGATCAGCGGGAGGGCCTTTAACTACGAGCAGTACTTC. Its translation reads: CAWISGRAFNYEQYF. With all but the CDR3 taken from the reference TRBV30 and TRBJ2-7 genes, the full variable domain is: SQTIHQWPATLVQPVGSPLSLECTVEGTSNPNLYWYRQAAGRGLQLLFYSVGIGQISSEVPQNLSASRPQDRQFILSSKKLLLSDSGFYLCAWISGRAFNYEQYFGPGTRLTVT.